One and the same sample provided the 18 T cell receptor beta chains below, sequenced in a study of molecular identifiers for immune sequencing clone quantification. TCRdb passed the PCR reads through MiXCR, listing each CDR3 protein once. The data hold roughly 93,000 distinct CDR3 sequences, with roughly 19% observed a single time. The specimen sequenced was naive CD8+ T cells from blood, with Jurkat cell RNA spiked in. As for subset: FACS-sorted CD8+CD4-CCR7+CD45RA+ naive T cells. Receptor source: a human donor in good health. Some libraries in this study had Jurkat cell RNA spiked in.

This clonotype occurred many times. V is TRBV4-3 and J is TRBJ1-2; TRBD1 matches 9 bases. The germline gives CDR1 LGHNA, CDR2 YSLEER. J was trimmed by 6 bases and V by 1 base; bases with no gene match: 6. This CDR3 comprises 15 residues. Written as DNA, the CDR3 is TGCGCCAGCAGCCAAGGACGGACAGGGGCGAATGGCTACACCTTC. It translates to CASSQGRTGANGYTF.

This clonotype occurred a few times. The chain links TRBV27 to TRBJ1-1, with 9 bases aligning to TRBD1. The germline gives CDR1 MNHEY, CDR2 SMNVEV (reference sequence). The junction had 8 bases not matched to a gene; V was cut back by 5 bases and J by 4 bases. The CDR3 loop spans 15 amino acids. The CDR3 sequence is CASSPIQGAGTEAFF. The DNA for the CDR3 is TGTGCCAGCAGTCCCATACAGGGGGCGGGCACTGAAGCTTTCTTT.

At least ten counts were recorded for this clonotype. The V gene is TRBV28, the J gene TRBJ1-1; D gene unclear. CDR1 and CDR2 (germline): MDHEN, SYDVKM. The CDR3 is made up of 10 amino acids. The V end was cut by 6 bases, the J end by 1 base, with 0 bases between. The CDR3 sequence is CASRNTEAFF. CDR3 nucleotide sequence: TGTGCCAGCAGGAACACTGAAGCTTTCTTT. Looking up the rest from reference TRBV28 and TRBJ1-1 gives the full variable domain: DVKVTQSSRYLVKRTGEKVFLECVQDMDHENMFWYRQDPGLGLRLIYFSYDVKMKEKGDIPEGYSVSREKKERFSLILESASTNQTSMYLCASRNTEAFFGQGTRLTVV.

The table lists this clonotype with many counts. The chain carries TRBV28 and TRBJ1-6, with D unresolved. From germline, CDR1 is MDHEN and CDR2 SYDVKM. V shed 7 bases and J shed 4 bases, with 17 bases lying between them. The CDR3 sequence is 16 residues long. DNA of the CDR3: TGTGCCAGCATAAGGGCGCGGGGAGGGTATAATTCACCCCTCCACTTT. Protein sequence: CASIRARGGYNSPLHF.

There are a few counts of this clonotype. The J gene is TRBJ1-3, the V gene TRBV29-1; 7 bases agree with TRBD1. The junction had 5 bases not matched to a gene; V was cut back by 6 bases and J by 3 bases. This CDR3 region has 13 residues. CDR1 is SQVTM and CDR2 is ANQGSEA in the germline V gene. The CDR3 loop is CSVYRGGGNTIYF. The DNA of the CDR3 is TGCAGCGTGTACAGGGGAGGTGGAAACACCATATATTTT. The variable domain in full, completed from reference TRBV29-1 and TRBJ1-3, reads SAVISQKPSRDICQRGTSLTIQCQVDSQVTMMFWYRQQPGQSLTLIATANQGSEATYESGFVIDKFPISRPNLTFSTLTVSNMSPEDSSIYLCSVYRGGGNTIYFGEGSWLTVV.

The chain employs TRBV11-3 and TRBJ2-3, with D perhaps matching TRBD2 (6 bases). Germline V gene sequence: CDR1 SGHNT, CDR2 YENEEA. The CDR3 is made up of 17 amino acids. With 5 bases removed from V and 0 bases from J, the gap between germline ends came to 18 bases. The CDR3, as DNA: TGTGCCAGCAGCCTCCCCGCCGAGGGACTTAGCACAGATACGCAGTATTTT. Residues: CASSLPAEGLSTDTQYF.

The chain combines TRBV2 with TRBJ2-2; the D gene is possibly TRBD2 (6 bases). Trimming left V 7 bases short and J 2 bases short, with 8 bases between. CDR1 and CDR2 from the germline V gene are SNHLY and FYNNEI. The CDR3 consists of 13 residues. The CDR3 loop reads CASIGTNTGELFF. As DNA, the CDR3 is TGTGCCAGCATTGGGACTAACACCGGGGAGCTGTTTTTT.

For this clonotype: A much bigger clone sits one base away, suggesting this may be a read error. The chain links TRBV12-3 or TRBV12-4 to TRBJ2-7; no firm D call. CDR3 length: 13 amino acids. V was cut by 4 bases and J by 2 bases, with 9 bases left in between. The CDR3 coding sequence is TGTGCCAGCAGTTCGTCGGCTACCTACGAGCAGTACTTC. Translating gives CASSSSATYEQYF.

The table lists this clonotype with many counts. The V and J genes are TRBV19 and TRBJ2-1; 7 bases align to TRBD2. This CDR3 spans 15 amino acids. The V gene's germline CDR1 is LNHDA and CDR2 SQIVND (reference sequence). The ends lost 6 bases at V and 3 bases at J; junction bases unmatched: 8. The CDR3 nucleotides read TGTGCCAGTAGCGGGGGGTCCAACGGCTACAATGAGCAGTTCTTC. Translated: CASSGGSNGYNEQFF.

Ten or more counts support this clonotype. CDR3 sequence: CASSSTGGYYGYTF. CDR3 DNA: TGTGCCAGCAGTTCCACAGGGGGCTACTATGGCTACACCTTC. The chain is built from TRBV12-3 or TRBV12-4 and TRBJ1-2; 9 nucleotides agree with TRBD1. V trimming: 4 bases; J trimming: 3 bases; junction bases outside the gene matches: 3. This CDR3 contains 14 residues.

The V and J genes are TRBV20-1 and TRBJ2-7; D is unresolved. The CDR3 has 15 amino acids. V was cut by 0 bases and J by 3 bases, with 15 bases left in between. Germline values: CDR1 DFQATT, CDR2 SNEGSKA (reference sequence). CDR3 bases: TGCAGTGCTAGAGATGGGGTTCGGCCCATCTACGAGCAGTACTTC. Its translation is CSARDGVRPIYEQYF.

This clonotype was seen many times. The chain is built from TRBV28 and TRBJ2-3; a weak D match, TRBD2 (5 bases). The CDR3 sequence is 11 residues long. CDR1 and CDR2 from the germline V gene are MDHEN and SYDVKM. Trimming left V 10 bases short and J 6 bases short, with 11 bases between. This CDR3 reads CATHWEDTQYF. The CDR3 DNA is TGTGCCACCCACTGGGAGGATACGCAGTATTTT.

This clonotype showed up many times. This chain uses TRBV12-3 or TRBV12-4 with TRBJ2-7, with D tentatively TRBD2 (6 bases). This CDR3 contains 13 residues. The V and J ends lost 6 bases and 12 bases respectively, with 21 bases between them. In nucleotides, the CDR3 is TGTGCCAGCAGCAAACCAGCGGGCAGGACGCTGTACTTC. Translation: CASSKPAGRTLYF.

Comment on this clonotype: A read error may explain this, as a much larger clone is one base away. J is TRBJ1-5 and V is TRBV6-2 or TRBV6-3; D ambiguous. V lost 2 bases, J lost 6 bases, and 11 bases lay in between. This CDR3 is built from 14 residues. Germline V gene lookup returns CDR1 MNHEY and CDR2 SVGEGT. The CDR3 nucleotides read TGTGCCAGCAGTTACCGGGAATACAGTCAGCCCCAGCATTTT. It encodes CASSYREYSQPQHF.

Many counts were recorded for this clonotype. The chain uses TRBV5-6 and TRBJ2-1; tentatively, D is TRBD1 (5 bases). Trimming cost V 4 bases and J 8 bases, with 13 bases left between them. This CDR3 is built from 13 residues. The germline CDR1 and CDR2 sequences are SGHDT and YYEEEE. CDR3 sequence reads: CASSGEQAYEQFF. The CDR3 bases are TGTGCCAGCAGCGGAGAACAGGCGTATGAGCAGTTCTTC.

A remark on this clonotype: This may arise from a read error, as a much more abundant clone is one base away. V is TRBV19 and J is TRBJ2-1, with D possibly being TRBD2 (6 bases). The length of the CDR3 is 15 residues. From germline, CDR1 is LNHDA and CDR2 SQIVND (reference sequence). This CDR3 reads CASSIWGDSYNKQFF. For the CDR3, the DNA is TGTGCCAGTAGTATCTGGGGGGACTCCTACAATAAGCAGTTCTTC.

The chain carries TRBV9 and TRBJ2-2; 10 nucleotides align to TRBD2. In germline, CDR1 is SGDLS, CDR2 YYNGEE. CDR3 length: 15 residues. V dropped 8 bases and J dropped 7; count of bases not matched to a gene: 11. CDR3 in amino acids: CASSFLSGGGGELFF. DNA of the CDR3: TGTGCCAGTAGCTTTTTGAGCGGGGGGGGCGGGGAGCTGTTTTTT.

This clonotype has just a few counts. The V call is TRBV5-3, the J call TRBJ2-1; D possibly corresponds to TRBD1 (6 bases). TRBV5-3 is classed as an ORF, of uncertain function. This CDR3 region has 14 residues. The germline V and J ends were trimmed by 10 bases and 12 bases, with 26 bases remaining between them. The CDR3: CAFKGGATVDAQFF. CDR3 in DNA: TGTGCCTTCAAAGGGGGAGCGACTGTCGACGCGCAGTTCTTC.